There are a few counts of the clone carrying this T cell receptor beta chain. Its antigen is as yet unknown. The CDR3 contains 16 residues. V was shortened by 0 bases and J by 0 bases, with 13 bases between the two germline ends. Germline assignment: CDR1 SGHRS and CDR2 YFSETQ. This entry comes from a study of beta chain features in type 1 diabetes. The study, taken as a whole, reports: Moderate but significant shortening of TCRB CDR3s was recorded in all four CD4+ subsets from Type 1 diabetes patients. Using cDNA template may skew counts toward highly expressing activated cells. PCR might favor shorter templates, equally in patients and controls.

What was sequenced were expressed TCRB transcripts, since all of the isolated RNA had been reverse transcribed. Sequencing used immunoSEQ multiplex PCR; TCRdb keeps in-frame clones, though not all of them. Among 200,000 to 300,000 clones listed, about a tenth were seen once. The sequenced material came from naive CD4+ T cells from blood. The chain carries TRBV5-1 and TRBJ2-7; D not resolved. The clonotype originates from a man younger than 45 with type 1 diabetes. CDR3 bases: TGCGCCAGCAGCTTGGCCGTAGCCGAGAGCTCCTACGAGCAGTACTTC. Protein product: CASSLAVAESSYEQYF.